Listed below are T cell receptor beta chains from one sample, sequenced in a study of cytomegalovirus exposure and HLA in healthy donors. Produced via immunoSEQ multiplex PCR; TCRdb's table is partial and in-frame only. Here the sample spans around 140,000 clones, 75% being singletons. Specimen: PBMCs. The receptors derive from a middle-aged man in good health and CMV-seronegative. Each CDR3 is given with its conserved first and last residue. The D gene is left open where the match is weak. Size is omitted from some rows. Given values are once, few, many or a class for expanded clones.

TRBJ1-2	TRBV5-1	-	-	TGCGCCAGCAGCCCCGAGGCCCGGGGTCGGGGCTATGGCTACACCTTC	CASSPEARGRGYGYTF
TRBJ1-6	TRBV5-4	TRBD1	few	TGTGCCAGCAGCCCCACAGGGGGCGTTAATTCACCCCTCCACTTT	CASSPTGGVNSPLHF
TRBJ1-2	TRBV28	-	-	TGTGCCAGCAGTTTAGGGCAGGTGGGCTATGGCTACACCTTC	CASSLGQVGYGYTF
TRBJ2-6	TRBV9	TRBD2	-	TGTGCCAGCAGCGTAAGGACTAGCGGGGCAAGCTCTGGGGCCAACGTCCTGACTTTC	CASSVRTSGASSGANVLTF
TRBJ1-1	TRBV28	-	few	TGTGCCAGCAGTTTTGTGGGAGCTGAAGCTTTCTTT	CASSFVGAEAFF
TRBJ2-5	TRBV10-3	-	-	TGTGCCATCAAAGGAGCTGCGTACCAAGAGACCCAGTACTTC	CAIKGAAYQETQYF
TRBJ2-2	TRBV7-2	-	-	TGTGCCAGCAGCTCAGGGGTGTACACCGGGGAGCTGTTTTTT	CASSSGVYTGELFF
TRBJ2-1	TRBV6-5	TRBD2	-	TGTGCCAGCAGTTACGCGGGGGTCATACAGAATGAGCAGTTCTTC	CASSYAGVIQNEQFF
TRBJ2-7	TRBV5-1	-	-	TGCGCCAGCAGCGGCTCGGAGGTTCCGGGGGAGCAGTACTTC	CASSGSEVPGEQYF
TRBJ1-2	TRBV6-5	-	few	TGTGCCAGCAGTTCAAGACAGACCGGCTACACCTTC	CASSSRQTGYTF
TRBJ2-3	TRBV9	-	-	TGTGCCAGCAGCACCACTAGCACAGATACGCAGTATTTT	CASSTTSTDTQYF
TRBJ1-1	TRBV7-2	TRBD1	-	TGTGCCAGCAGCTTAGTAAAGGACTGGGACAGTGGAAACACTGAAGCTTTCTTT	CASSLVKDWDSGNTEAFF
TRBJ1-6	TRBV9	TRBD1	-	TGTGCCAGCAGCGCCGGACAGGGACCGTCACCCCTCCACTTT	CASSAGQGPSPLHF
TRBJ1-6	TRBV6-5	-	-	TGTGCCAGCAGTTACGAGGCAGGGTATAATTCACCCCTCCACTTT	CASSYEAGYNSPLHF
TRBJ2-7	TRBV30	TRBD1	-	TGTGCCTGGAGTGTCCTCGGTGGACAGGGAAGAGTTCTAGCATCCTACGAGCAGTACTTC	CAWSVLGGQGRVLASYEQYF
TRBJ1-2	TRBV5-1	TRBD1	-	TGCGCCAGTGGAGAAGGGACAGGGCCCTATGGCTACACCTTC	CASGEGTGPYGYTF
TRBJ2-1	TRBV4-3	-	-	TGCGCCAGCAGCCCGAGCCTTAGCGGTTACTCCTACAATGAGCAGTTCTTC	CASSPSLSGYSYNEQFF
TRBJ2-5	TRBV9	TRBD2	-	TGTGCCAGCAGCGTAGCTCTAGCGGGGGAGGGAGAAGAGACCCAGTACTTC	CASSVALAGEGEETQYF
TRBJ1-4	TRBV15	TRBD1	-	TGTGCCACCAGCAGAGAGAGGGGGCACTTTAATGAAAAACTGTTTTTT	CATSRERGHFNEKLFF
TRBJ1-1	TRBV27	-	-	TGTGCCAGCAGACCGACAGGTAACACTGAAGCTTTCTTT	CASRPTGNTEAFF
TRBJ2-7	TRBV19	-	-	TGTGCCACTCTCTCTGCGGCAGGGCCCTACGAGCAGTACTTC	CATLSAAGPYEQYF
TRBJ2-3	TRBV6-1	-	once	TGTGCCAGCATTTTTCGTTTTAGTGCAGATACGCAGTATTTT	CASIFRFSADTQYF
TRBJ2-1	TRBV7-9	TRBD1	-	TGTGCCAGCAGCTTATCAACAGGGGTCTACAATGAGCAGTTCTTC	CASSLSTGVYNEQFF
TRBJ2-3	TRBV6-4	-	-	TGTGCCAGCAGTGACTCTCCAGCGGGTCTCACAGATACGCAGTATTTT	CASSDSPAGLTDTQYF
TRBJ1-1	TRBV14	-	-	TGTGCCAGCTCTCTTCTAAACACTGAAGCTTTCTTT	CASSLLNTEAFF
TRBJ2-7	TRBV2	TRBD1	once	TGTGCCAGCAGTGGCCGGGACAGGGCCTACGAGCAGTACTTC	CASSGRDRAYEQYF
TRBJ1-3	TRBV6-1	-	-	TGTGCCAGCAGTGAACAGGGAGGAAACACCATATATTTT	CASSEQGGNTIYF
TRBJ2-5	TRBV6-8	TRBD2	once	TGTGCCAGCAGTTCCCCGCGACTAGCGGGGGGGCCCGAGACCCAGTACTTC	CASSSPRLAGGPETQYF
TRBJ2-2	TRBV5-1	-	few	TGCGCCAGCAGACCGGCGGGACAGACGAACACCGGGGAGCTGTTTTTT	CASRPAGQTNTGELFF
TRBJ2-2	TRBV5-1	-	-	TGCGCCAGCAGCTTGTCGGGCACCGGGGAGCTGTTTTTT	CASSLSGTGELFF
TRBJ1-3	TRBV27	-	-	TGTGCCAGCAGTTTATTAACGGAGAGCTCTGGAAACACCATATATTTT	CASSLLTESSGNTIYF
TRBJ2-7	TRBV7-2	-	-	TGTGCCAGCAGACAGCCCCAGCCGTTAGGCAGCCTCGGAAACGAGCAGTACTTC	CASRQPQPLGSLGNEQYF
TRBJ2-5	TRBV13	TRBD1	-	TGTGCCAGCAGCTCCCGGGACAGTCAAGAGACCCAGTACTTC	CASSSRDSQETQYF
TRBJ2-1	TRBV27	TRBD2	-	TGTGCCAGCAGTACCGGGGGGAGTGAGCAGTTCTTC	CASSTGGSEQFF
TRBJ1-3	TRBV5-1	-	-	TGCGCCAGCAGCAAAGGACTGAGCTCTGGAAACACCATATATTTT	CASSKGLSSGNTIYF
TRBJ2-3	TRBV5-1	-	-	TGCGCCAGCAGCTTGATAGGTGCGGGAACAGATACGCAGTATTTT	CASSLIGAGTDTQYF
TRBJ1-2	TRBV25-1	-	-	TGTGCCAGCAGTGAATCGGAACAGATCAGTAACTATGGCTACACCTTC	CASSESEQISNYGYTF
TRBJ1-2	TRBV5-1	-	-	TGCGCCAGCAGCTTGAACGGGGACTATGGCTACACCTTC	CASSLNGDYGYTF
TRBJ1-1	TRBV7-3	TRBD1	-	TGTGCCAGCAGCTTACGCCCGCCTACAGGGGTGAACACTGAAGCTTTCTTT	CASSLRPPTGVNTEAFF
TRBJ2-4	TRBV5-1	-	-	TGCGCCAGCAGCCAACCTAGTGAAATTCAGTACTTC	CASSQPSEIQYF
TRBJ2-5	TRBV6-6	-	-	TGTGCCAGCAGTTACTCGAATAACGGTCAAGAGACCCAGTACTTC	CASSYSNNGQETQYF
TRBJ2-1	TRBV5-4	-	-	TGTGCCAGCAGCTTGGGGGCCGGTCGTTCCTACAATGAGCAGTTCTTC	CASSLGAGRSYNEQFF
TRBJ2-7	TRBV5-1	TRBD1	-	TGCGCCAGCAGCGCCGGGACAGGGGGTCTCAACGAGCAGTACTTC	CASSAGTGGLNEQYF
TRBJ2-7	TRBV5-6	TRBD1	few	TGTGCCAGCAGCCTGGCCCGGACAGGGCACGAGCAGTACTTC	CASSLARTGHEQYF
TRBJ1-2	TRBV5-6	-	-	TGTGCCAGCAGCAGGCAGGGTCCGGCTAACTATGGCTACACCTTC	CASSRQGPANYGYTF
TRBJ1-1	TRBV30	-	few	TGTGCCTGGAGCGGAGGGTTTGAAGCTTTCTTT	CAWSGGFEAFF
TRBJ2-5	TRBV7-9	-	once	TGTGCCAGCAGCTTAGCGCCCAGTATCGATGAAGAGACCCAGTACTTC	CASSLAPSIDEETQYF
TRBJ1-1	TRBV5-1	-	-	TGCGCCAGCAGCGAAGCCGCCTCACCGGGGACTGAAGCTTTCTTT	CASSEAASPGTEAFF
TRBJ1-2	TRBV6-1	TRBD1	-	TGTGCCAGCAGTTCCCGAGGCAGGGGGTCCTATGGCTACACCTTC	CASSSRGRGSYGYTF
TRBJ2-5	TRBV10-3	TRBD1	-	TGTGCCACCGGACTCCGGGACAGGGGAGAGACCCAGTACTTC	CATGLRDRGETQYF
TRBJ2-7	TRBV11-2	-	-	TGTGCCAGCAGCTTCTTGCTCGACAGCACCTACGAGCAGTACTTC	CASSFLLDSTYEQYF
TRBJ2-5	TRBV11-3	-	-	TGTGCCAGCAGTTCTGGTGGCAGGGAGACCCAGTACTTC	CASSSGGRETQYF
TRBJ1-2	TRBV27	-	-	TGTGCCAGCAGTTTAATTGGATCTAGCTATGGCTACACCTTC	CASSLIGSSYGYTF
TRBJ1-4	TRBV2	TRBD1	-	TGTGCCAGCAGCCGCTCCGGGACAGAGAGCGAAAAACTGTTTTTT	CASSRSGTESEKLFF
TRBJ2-7	TRBV10-3	-	-	TGTGCCATCAGTGGACAGGCTACAGCCTACGAGCAGTACTTC	CAISGQATAYEQYF
TRBJ2-7	TRBV14	TRBD1	-	TGTGCCAGCAGCCTAGGGACAGGCATCGAGCAGTACTTC	CASSLGTGIEQYF
TRBJ2-7	TRBV7-3	TRBD1	-	TGTGCCAGCAGCACCCGGACAGGGTACGAGCAGTACTTC	CASSTRTGYEQYF
TRBJ2-3	TRBV2	-	-	TGTGCCTACTTCTTGGGGGGGGCAAACACAGATACGCAGTATTTT	CAYFLGGANTDTQYF
TRBJ1-2	TRBV6-5	-	-	TGTGCCAGCAGTGAGTTCGGGGTTTACTATGGCTACACCTTC	CASSEFGVYYGYTF
TRBJ1-1	TRBV19	-	few	TGTGCCAGTACCCCGACTACGTCGTCTGAAGCTTTCTTT	CASTPTTSSEAFF